This TCR beta chain was documented in a study of identical twins. TCRdb passed the 5' RACE reads through MiXCR, listing each CDR3 protein once. This table has around 480,000 distinct CDR3 sequences, roughly an eighth appearing once. There were only healthy Caucasians among the donors. The CDR3 extends over 16 amino acids. V dropped 1 base and J dropped 4 bases, with 15 bases sitting between them. The V gene's germline CDR1 is SGHNT and CDR2 YENEEA. The same sample was also studied in work on yellow fever vaccine responses in identical twins.

The source is a woman aged 18-30 years in good health. The V call is TRBV11-3, the J call TRBJ2-3; D is unclear. The sequencing sample was made of CD4+ T cells sorted from blood. CDR3 bases: TGTGCCAGCAGCTTAGGGGTCGGAGCCATGGCAGATACGCAGTATTTT. Translating gives CASSLGVGAMADTQYF.